The next 14 T cell receptor beta chains were all read from a single sample in a study of T cell responses to AZD1222 COVID-19 vaccine. The table came from immunoSEQ multiplex PCR; TCRdb's copy has only in-frame clones and leaves some out. Altogether 150,000 to 200,000 clones are present, more than 85% being singletons, with the ten largest covering about 3.9%. The source was peripheral blood, collected on day 0 of AZD1222 vaccination. These receptors originate from an adult in good health.

V and J are TRBV9 and TRBJ2-7; maybe TRBD2 (6 bases). The germline V and J ends were trimmed by 4 bases and 6 bases, with 17 bases remaining between them. This CDR3 comprises 14 residues. The germline V gene encodes CDR1 SGDLS and CDR2 YYNGEE. CDR3 amino acids: CASSQGLFTGEQYF. Written as DNA, the CDR3 is TGTGCCAGCAGCCAAGGACTATTCACGGGCGAGCAGTACTTC. The variable domain in full, with the rest retrieved from reference TRBV9 and TRBJ2-7, is DSGVTQTPKHLITATGQRVTLRCSPRSGDLSVYWYQQSLDQGLQFLIQYYNGEERAKGNILERFSAQQFPDLHSELNLSSLELGDSALYFCASSQGLFTGEQYFGPGTRLTVT.

The chain links TRBV19 to TRBJ1-3; no firm D call. In germline, CDR1 is LNHDA, CDR2 SQIVND (reference sequence). V lost 2 bases and J lost 0, with 8 bases in between. The CDR3 runs to 15 residues. CDR3 bases: TGTGCCAGTAGTATATACAGAGCCTCTGGAAACACCATATATTTT. As protein: CASSIYRASGNTIYF.

The rearrangement uses TRBV7-9 and TRBJ1-2; TRBD1 agrees at 7 bases. With 4 bases clipped from V and 4 bases from J, the junction kept 6 bases outside the gene matches. CDR1 and CDR2 (germline): SEHNR, FQNEAQ (reference sequence). CDR3 length: 14 residues. The CDR3 loop reads CASSSTGSGYGYTF. CDR3 bases: TGTGCCAGCAGCTCGACAGGGAGTGGCTATGGCTACACCTTC.

This chain uses TRBV4-1 with TRBJ2-7; 7 nucleotides agree with TRBD1. The CDR3 spans 13 residues. The germline V gene has CDR1 MGHRA and CDR2 YSYEKL. With V trimmed by 5 bases and J by 7 bases, 8 bases remained unmatched. CDR3 sequence reads: CASSEQGLREQYF. CDR3 DNA: TGCGCCAGCAGCGAACAGGGGTTGAGGGAGCAGTACTTC.

The rearrangement joins TRBV18 to TRBJ1-5, with D perhaps TRBD1 (5 bases). The germline V and J ends were trimmed by 2 bases and 2 bases, with 7 bases remaining between them. This CDR3 is 14 amino acids long. Germline loops: CDR1 KGHSH, CDR2 LQKENI. This CDR3 reads CASSPGGGNQPQHF. For the CDR3, the DNA is TGTGCCAGCTCACCAGGGGGGGGCAATCAGCCCCAGCATTTT. Together with reference TRBV18 and TRBJ1-5, the CDR3 gives the full variable domain: NAGVMQNPRHLVRRRGQEARLRCSPMKGHSHVYWYRQLPEEGLKFMVYLQKENIIDESGMPKERFSAEFPKEGPSILRIQQVVRGDSAAYFCASSPGGGNQPQHFGDGTRLSIL.

This chain uses TRBV12-5 with TRBJ2-7; D call uncertain. The germline V gene has CDR1 LGHNT and CDR2 FRNRAP. This CDR3 is 12 amino acids long. The V and J ends lost 5 bases and 2 bases respectively, with 7 bases between them. CDR3 amino acids: CASGPYTYEQYF. CDR3 nucleotide sequence: TGTGCTAGTGGTCCTTACACCTACGAGCAGTACTTC.

The chain couples TRBV5-1 to TRBJ1-4, with 11 positions matching TRBD1. V shed 4 bases and J 4 bases; nucleotides not matched to a gene: 6. This CDR3 has 16 residues. Looked up from germline, CDR1 is SGHRS and CDR2 is YFSETQ. Written as DNA, the CDR3 is TGCGCCAGCAGCCAAGGGACAGGGGGTAGTAATGAAAAACTGTTTTTT. Protein product: CASSQGTGGSNEKLFF.

The chain is built from TRBV27 and TRBJ1-3, with TRBD1 matching 7 bases. Germline CDR1 and CDR2: MNHEY and SMNVEV (reference sequence). With V trimmed by 6 bases and J by 0 bases, 14 bases remained unmatched. The CDR3 consists of 18 residues. CDR3 sequence (DNA): TGTGCCAGCAGCTATAAACGCCAGGGGGTTCGCTCTGGAAACACCATATATTTT. It translates to CASSYKRQGVRSGNTIYF.

The CDR3 loop reads CASIRQPQLPNTEAFF. CDR3 coding DNA: TGTGCCAGTATTAGGCAACCTCAGTTACCGAACACTGAAGCTTTCTTT. This chain connects TRBV19 to TRBJ1-1; no firm D call. Per the germline V gene, CDR1 is LNHDA and CDR2 is SQIVND (reference sequence). This CDR3 is built from 16 residues. V lost 7 bases, J lost 1 base, and 19 bases lay in between.

The V call is TRBV7-9, the J call TRBJ1-3; 7 bases agree with TRBD1. This CDR3 is built from 17 residues. Germline loops: CDR1 SEHNR, CDR2 FQNEAQ (reference sequence). V gave up 0 bases and J gave up 0 bases; unmatched junction bases: 5. CDR3 in DNA: TGTGCCAGCAGCTTAGCGGGACAGCGAAACTCTGGAAACACCATATATTTT. Amino acid sequence: CASSLAGQRNSGNTIYF.

V is TRBV6-2 or TRBV6-3 and J is TRBJ2-5; no definite D call. Trimming removed 0 bases from V and 4 bases from J, with 3 bases in between. Germline V gene data show CDR1 as MNHEY and CDR2 as SVGEGT. This CDR3 is built from 12 residues. CDR3 loop: CASSYSAETQYF. As DNA, the CDR3 is TGTGCCAGCAGTTACTCAGCAGAGACCCAGTACTTC.

The chain uses TRBV27 and TRBJ2-1; 10 nucleotides match TRBD2. Germline-derived CDR1 and CDR2 are MNHEY and SMNVEV (reference sequence). With 9 bases clipped from V and 8 bases from J, the junction kept 7 bases outside the gene matches. The CDR3 is 13 amino acids. The CDR3 nucleotides are TGTGCCAGTAAAGTAGCGGGAGGCGATGAGCAGTTCTTC. It encodes CASKVAGGDEQFF.

This chain links TRBV12-3 or TRBV12-4 with TRBJ1-1; D might be TRBD1 (5 bases). The CDR3 totals 12 residues. V was cut by 1 base and J by 8 bases, with 8 bases left in between. Here the CDR3 reads CASSLGGGEAFF. Here the CDR3 DNA reads TGTGCCAGCAGTTTAGGTGGGGGGGAAGCTTTCTTT.

This clone was seen a few times. The gene calls are TRBV5-6 and TRBJ1-5; TRBD1 is a possible D gene (5 bases). This CDR3 region has 14 residues. Germline CDR1 is SGHDT and CDR2 is YYEEEE. Trimming pared 2 bases from V and 7 bases from J, leaving 13 bases between. CDR3 DNA sequence: TGTGCCAGCAGCTTTAGCGGGGGTGGACAGCCCCAGCATTTT. It translates to CASSFSGGGQPQHF.